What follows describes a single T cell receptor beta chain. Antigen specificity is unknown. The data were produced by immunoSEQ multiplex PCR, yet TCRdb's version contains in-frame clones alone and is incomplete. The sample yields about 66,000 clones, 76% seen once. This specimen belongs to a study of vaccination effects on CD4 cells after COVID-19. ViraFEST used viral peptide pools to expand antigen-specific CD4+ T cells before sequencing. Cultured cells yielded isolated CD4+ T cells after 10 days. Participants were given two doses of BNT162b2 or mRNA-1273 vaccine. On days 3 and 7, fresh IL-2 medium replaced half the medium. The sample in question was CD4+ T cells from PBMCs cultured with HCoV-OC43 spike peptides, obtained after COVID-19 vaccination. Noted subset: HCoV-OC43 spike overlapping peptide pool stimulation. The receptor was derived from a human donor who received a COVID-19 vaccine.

The chain's CDR3 is CASSTQGTGNTIYF. In DNA, the CDR3 is TGTGCCAGCAGCACACAGGGAACTGGAAACACCATATATTTT. The V and J genes are TRBV5-6 and TRBJ1-3; maybe TRBD1 (6 bases). This CDR3 has 14 residues. Trimming shortened V by 4 bases and J by 2 bases, and 10 bases separated the two germline ends. The germline CDR1 and CDR2 sequences are SGHDT and YYEEEE.